This TCR beta chain was profiled in a study of blood T cell repertoires in COVID-19. This clone occurred once. This CDR3 has 15 residues. Germline lookup yields CDR1 SGHRS and CDR2 YFSETQ. V was cut by 4 bases and J by 3 bases, with 16 bases left in between. Sequencing was performed with immunoSEQ multiplex PCR; in TCRdb, only in-frame clones are kept and a portion is missing. Of about 140,000 clones in the sample, more than 80% were seen once. This receptor was identified in a man aged 45-65 years who had recovered from COVID-19. The chain employs TRBV5-1 and TRBJ1-1, with D perhaps TRBD1 (5 bases). Sequenced sample: PBMCs or T cells enriched from blood (not recorded which). CDR3 sequence reads: CASSVLGAGDTEAFF. The CDR3 bases are TGCGCCAGCAGCGTACTAGGGGCGGGGGACACTGAAGCTTTCTTT.